One and the same sample provided the 29 T cell receptor beta chains below, sequenced in a study of T cell clusters in autoimmune cytopenias. TRB amplification used approximately 270 ng of peripheral blood genomic DNA. Multiplex touch-down PCR amplified TRB using TRB-A and TRB-B pools in one tube. After re-calling the multiplex PCR reads, TCRdb lists one entry per CDR3 protein, DNA absent. The ten top clones account for around 8.9%, within a sample of some 6,900 distinct CDR3 sequences. These same records also appear under a second study, on T cell repertoires in aging, cancer and after chemotherapy.

The sample taken for sequencing was peripheral blood. The receptor source for this set is a human donor in good health.

The chain uses TRBV7-9 and TRBJ2-5; TCRdb designates TRBD1, a call that cannot be tested without DNA. Looked up from germline, CDR1 is SEHNR and CDR2 is FQNEAQ (reference sequence). The CDR3 extends over 12 amino acids. The CDR3 here is CASGQGEETQYF.

The rearrangement uses TRBV7-2 and TRBJ2-1; TCRdb names TRBD1, which stays unverified in the absence of DNA. Germline-derived CDR1 and CDR2 are SGHTA and FQGNSA. The CDR3 contains 17 residues. CDR3 protein: CASSSSRGVRSYNEQFF.

The V gene is TRBV6-5, the J gene TRBJ1-5. The V gene's germline CDR1 is MNHEY and CDR2 SVGAGI. This CDR3 is built from 15 residues. CDR3 residues: CASSYDGGSIKPQHF.

This clonotype shows up as medium-sized by frequency. The V and J genes are TRBV29-1 and TRBJ1-5; the TCRdb call, TRBD1, lacks DNA for checking. This CDR3 is 13 amino acids long. Germline lookup yields CDR1 SQVTM and CDR2 ANQGSEA. The CDR3 loop is CSVQTGGDQPQHF.

This rearrangement joins TRBV12-3 or TRBV12-4 to TRBJ2-7. This CDR3 has 13 residues. CDR3 residues: CASSLAHGSEQYF.

The chain joins TRBV27 to TRBJ2-5; TCRdb returns TRBD1, unconfirmable since there is no DNA. Per the germline V gene, CDR1 is MNHEY and CDR2 is SMNVEV (reference sequence). There are 13 residues in the CDR3. The CDR3 here is CASSLVGGETQYF.

In terms of frequency, this clonotype is medium-sized. The chain joins TRBV19 to TRBJ1-6; TCRdb selects TRBD1, and the lack of DNA leaves this call unchecked. Per the germline V gene, CDR1 is LNHDA and CDR2 is SQIVND (reference sequence). This CDR3 has 14 residues. The CDR3 region is CASSSGSANSPLHF.

This clonotype is classed as medium-sized (0.01 to 0.1%) by frequency. The V and J genes are TRBV29-1 and TRBJ1-1; no DNA is available, so the TRBD1 call from TCRdb remains unchecked. In germline, CDR1 is SQVTM, CDR2 ANQGSEA. CDR3 size: 12 residues. This chain's CDR3 is CSVETGGPEAFF.

The J gene is TRBJ2-1, the V gene TRBV30; the D call of TRBD1 rests on TCRdb alone, since no DNA is present to check it. CDR1 and CDR2 from the germline V gene are GTSNPN and SVGIG (reference sequence). The CDR3 is made up of 14 amino acids. The CDR3 reads CAWSVPNRVNEQFF.

Its frequency marks this clonotype as medium-sized (0.01 to 0.1%). The CDR3 region is CSVEFVPGDTGELFF. The chain joins TRBV29-1 to TRBJ2-2; the D gene TCRdb calls, TRBD1, cannot be checked with no DNA. Per the germline V gene, CDR1 is SQVTM and CDR2 is ANQGSEA. The CDR3 sequence is 15 residues long.

The chain has TRBV20-1 and TRBJ1-2. The CDR3 length is 13 residues. From germline, CDR1 is DFQATT and CDR2 SNEGSKA (reference sequence). The CDR3 loop is CSARDMADYGYTF.

The CDR3: CASSAYSRSSYNEQFF. This chain joins TRBV27 and TRBJ2-1. Germline V gives CDR1 MNHEY, CDR2 SMNVEV (reference sequence). There are 16 residues in the CDR3.

This clonotype counts as medium-sized by frequency. The J gene is TRBJ1-6, the V gene TRBV6-5; TCRdb picks TRBD1, but there is no DNA to check that call. This CDR3 comprises 13 residues. Germline CDR1 is MNHEY and CDR2 is SVGAGI. CDR3 protein: CASTGQYNSPLHF.

J is TRBJ2-1 and V is TRBV7-6; the D call of TRBD1 rests on TCRdb alone, since no DNA is present to check it. The CDR3 is 16 residues long. Germline V gene sequence: CDR1 SGHVS, CDR2 FNYEAQ. The CDR3 sequence is CASSLQGQGTASEQFF.

J is TRBJ1-1 and V is TRBV27; TCRdb outputs TRBD1, but without DNA this stays unchecked. This CDR3 contains 13 residues. The V gene's germline CDR1 is MNHEY and CDR2 SMNVEV (reference sequence). Here the CDR3 reads CASSLTGGTEAFF.

V gene TRBV7-6 combines with J gene TRBJ2-1; checking the TCRdb D call of TRBD1 is not possible without DNA. This CDR3 spans 17 amino acids. Germline lookup yields CDR1 SGHVS and CDR2 FNYEAQ. The CDR3 protein is CASSLTGQVGSYNEQFF.

This clonotype registers medium-sized by frequency. This sequence joins TRBV6-1 and TRBJ1-5. The CDR3 runs 14 residues. Germline V gene sequence: CDR1 MNHNS, CDR2 SASEGT. The CDR3 sequence is CASSVEYSNQPQHF.

V and J are TRBV6-6 and TRBJ1-5. The length of the CDR3 is 15 residues. Germline V gives CDR1 MNHNY, CDR2 SVGAGI (reference sequence). The CDR3 sequence: CASSKTFQGNQPQHF.

The chain uses TRBV19 and TRBJ1-2. The CDR3 length is 15 residues. Per the germline V gene, CDR1 is LNHDA and CDR2 is SQIVND (reference sequence). The CDR3 reads CASSLRRLLVMAYTF.

The V call is TRBV6-2 or TRBV6-3, the J call TRBJ2-7; without DNA, the TCRdb call of TRBD1 cannot be checked. Germline values: CDR1 MNHEY, CDR2 SVGEGT. The length of the CDR3 is 15 residues. Here the CDR3 reads CASSERGTGFYEQYF.

The chain is built from TRBV7-2 and TRBJ2-2; the TCRdb D gene call, TRBD2, has no DNA to confirm it. The CDR3 runs to 16 residues. Germline V gene data show CDR1 as SGHTA and CDR2 as FQGNSA. The CDR3 spells CASSFRRSSNTGELFF.

This clonotype counts as medium-sized by frequency. The J gene is TRBJ1-1, the V gene TRBV6-5; no DNA is available, so the TRBD1 call from TCRdb remains unchecked. Germline CDR1 is MNHEY and CDR2 is SVGAGI. This CDR3 spans 14 amino acids. The CDR3 loop is CASRSWDSNTEAFF.

In terms of frequency, this clonotype is medium-sized. V is TRBV19 and J is TRBJ2-7. The CDR3 runs 14 residues. Germline CDR1 LNHDA, CDR2 SQIVND (reference sequence). CDR3: CASSIDPSSYEQYF.

Considering frequency, this clonotype is medium-sized (0.01 to 0.1%). This chain links TRBV6-1 with TRBJ2-6; TCRdb's assignment of TRBD1 cannot be checked, as there is no DNA. The CDR3 runs 15 residues. The germline V gene encodes CDR1 MNHNS and CDR2 SASEGT. CDR3 region: CASSVGHSGANVLTF.

Considering frequency, this clonotype is medium-sized. The CDR3 loop is CSVGTQRIYEQYF. The chain recombines TRBV29-1 with TRBJ2-7; absent DNA, TCRdb's TRBD2 call cannot be checked. The CDR3 totals 13 residues. Per germline, CDR1 SQVTM and CDR2 ANQGSEA.

The chain carries TRBV18 and TRBJ2-1. Germline V gene sequence: CDR1 KGHSH, CDR2 LQKENI. The CDR3 length is 15 residues. Here the CDR3 reads CASSPVIQSYNEQFF. Complete variable domain (other parts from reference TRBV18 and TRBJ2-1): NAGVMQNPRHLVRRRGQEARLRCSPMKGHSHVYWYRQLPEEGLKFMVYLQKENIIDESGMPKERFSAEFPKEGPSILRIQQVVRGDSAAYFCASSPVIQSYNEQFFGPGTRLTVL.

Its frequency marks this clonotype as medium-sized (0.01 to 0.1%). This sequence joins TRBV19 and TRBJ2-6; TCRdb calls TRBD1, which cannot be checked without DNA. The CDR3 spans 19 residues. The germline V gene has CDR1 LNHDA and CDR2 SQIVND (reference sequence). This CDR3 is CATRDLTGQGAPGANVLTF.

The chain combines TRBV6-5 with TRBJ1-5; TCRdb indicates TRBD1, and absent DNA this call remains unverified. Germline loops: CDR1 MNHEY, CDR2 SVGAGI. The CDR3 consists of 16 residues. CDR3 in amino acids: CASSPLGQHSNQPQHF.

The CDR3 protein is CASSLGAVQETQYF. V is TRBV5-1 and J is TRBJ2-5. This CDR3 has 14 amino acids. The germline gives CDR1 SGHRS, CDR2 YFSETQ.